This T cell receptor beta chain was sequenced for a study of T cell repertoires in cytomegalovirus infection. Turning to the study itself: Evidence of both CMV infection and a matching HLA type came from public TCR beta signatures.

Points on this clonotype: Its antigen is unknown.

Whole-study findings and limits: The study found HLA-C-restricted CMV-specific TCR beta clonotypes dominating the ex vivo response.

The CDR3 runs to 14 residues. CDR1 and CDR2 from the germline V gene are DFQATT and SNEGSKA (reference sequence). Trimming left V 3 bases short and J 1 base short, with 12 bases between. Using its own MiXCR run on the reads, TCRdb lists one record per CDR3 protein. This table has approximately 190,000 distinct CDR3 sequences, roughly 9.8% appearing once. The clonotype comes from a human donor in good health (CMV status not recorded). Some clones in this sample may be carry-over from other donors' samples. This chain uses TRBV20-1 with TRBJ1-2; tentatively, D is TRBD1 (6 bases). Material: PBMCs. CDR3 sequence (DNA): TGCAGTGCTAGCGGACAGCGTATTAACTATGGCTACACCTTC. Its protein product is CSASGQRINYGYTF.